These T cell receptor beta chains were read from a single sample in a study of beta chain features in type 1 diabetes. The assay was immunoSEQ multiplex PCR, and TCRdb's table has in-frame clones only and misses some. Of approximately 120,000 clones listed, roughly 43% were seen once; the top ten hold around 0.07%. The sample consisted of stem cell memory CD4+ T cells from blood. The receptors were sampled from a woman between 18 and 29 years old in good health. CDR3s include the opening cysteine and the closing phenylalanine or tryptophan. The D gene is left open where the match is weak. Only part of the rows carry a size: once, few, many, or a class if the clone is expanded.

v_gene	d_gene	abundance	j_gene	CDR3aa	CDR3nt
TRBV2	NA	NA	TRBJ2-7	CAINSGTPQYF	TGTGCCATAAATTCCGGGACTCCTCAGTACTTC
TRBV5-6	TRBD1	few	TRBJ1-2	CASSLAMTGGGYTF	TGTGCCAGCAGCCTGGCGATGACAGGGGGAGGCTACACCTTC
TRBV6-5	NA	few	TRBJ1-2	CASTEGEGMNYGYTF	TGTGCCAGCACCGAGGGGGAGGGGATGAACTATGGCTACACCTTC
TRBV7-9	NA	NA	TRBJ2-7	CASSFGEGRQYF	TGTGCCAGCAGCTTTGGTGAGGGTCGGCAGTACTTC
TRBV19	TRBD2	NA	TRBJ2-3	CASSDGLGTQYF	TGTGCCAGTAGTGATGGACTAGGTACGCAGTATTTT
TRBV6-1	NA	NA	TRBJ2-7	CASSDGQSNTYEQYF	TGTGCCAGCAGTGATGGGCAGTCTAATACCTACGAGCAGTACTTC
TRBV28	TRBD1	few	TRBJ2-1	CASSFRDREGEQFF	TGTGCCAGCAGTTTCCGGGACAGGGAGGGTGAGCAGTTCTTC
TRBV23-1	NA	few	TRBJ2-7	CASSQCGRVTQYF	TGCGCCAGCAGTCAATGCGGCAGGGTTACGCAGTACTTC
TRBV19	TRBD2	NA	TRBJ2-5	CASSPWGAGTQETQYF	TGTGCCAGTAGTCCCTGGGGAGCGGGAACACAAGAGACCCAGTACTTC
TRBV9	NA	NA	TRBJ2-1	CASSVRDLLYNEQFF	TGTGCCAGCAGCGTCCGGGACTTACTTTACAATGAGCAGTTCTTC
TRBV29-1	NA	NA	TRBJ1-2	CSVVSWSYGYTF	TGCAGCGTTGTTTCCTGGAGCTATGGCTACACCTTC
TRBV28	TRBD1	NA	TRBJ2-3	CASSSTGRGTDTQYF	TGTGCCAGCAGTTCGACAGGGAGAGGCACAGATACGCAGTATTTT
TRBV27	TRBD1	NA	TRBJ1-2	CASSPRTGYGYTF	TGTGCCAGCAGTCCGCGGACAGGGTATGGCTACACCTTC
TRBV7-9	NA	few	TRBJ2-7	CASSLDSTEYF	TGTGCCAGCAGCTTAGATTCGACTGAGTACTTC
TRBV5-1	NA	few	TRBJ2-3	CASSFPGRGDTQYF	TGCGCCAGCAGCTTCCCCGGAAGAGGAGATACGCAGTATTTT
TRBV5-1	NA	NA	TRBJ1-2	CASSQTGSTNYGYTF	TGCGCCAGCAGCCAAACAGGGAGCACTAACTATGGCTACACCTTC
TRBV5-1	NA	NA	TRBJ2-5	CASSPRAGVQETQYF	TGCGCCAGCAGCCCCAGGGCTGGGGTCCAAGAGACCCAGTACTTC
TRBV15	TRBD2	few	TRBJ2-7	CATSRDPGTSVLSEQYF	TGTGCCACCAGCAGAGATCCAGGGACTAGCGTTCTCTCCGAGCAGTACTTC
TRBV4-2	NA	NA	TRBJ2-7	CASSPNRASYEQYF	TGTGCCAGCAGCCCGAACAGGGCGTCCTACGAGCAGTACTTC
TRBV9	NA	NA	TRBJ2-1	CASSGEGYLFNEQFF	TGTGCCAGCAGCGGTGAGGGATACCTCTTCAATGAGCAGTTCTTC
TRBV25-1	TRBD1	NA	TRBJ2-3	CASSDQGQGWLGAQYF	TGTGCCAGCAGTGACCAAGGACAGGGATGGCTGGGTGCGCAGTATTTT
TRBV9	NA	NA	TRBJ1-5	CASSEDEQGYNQPQHF	TGTGCCAGCAGCGAGGACGAACAGGGATACAATCAGCCCCAGCATTTT
TRBV5-1	TRBD2	NA	TRBJ2-5	CASSRLGTSGRSQETQYF	TGCGCCAGCAGCCGACTAGGGACTAGCGGGAGGTCTCAAGAGACCCAGTACTTC
TRBV29-1	NA	NA	TRBJ1-1	CSVGGDLNTEAFF	TGCAGCGTTGGGGGGGATTTGAACACTGAAGCTTTCTTT
TRBV5-1	NA	NA	TRBJ2-1	CASSLGQPGYNEQFF	TGCGCCAGCAGCTTGGGACAGCCCGGCTACAATGAGCAGTTCTTC
TRBV15	NA	once	TRBJ2-1	CATSRLHPGGGGYNEQFF	TGTGCCACCAGCAGACTCCACCCGGGCGGCGGCGGGTACAATGAGCAGTTCTTC
TRBV5-1	NA	few	TRBJ2-5	CASSLSREETQYF	TGCGCCAGCAGCTTGTCGCGGGAAGAGACCCAGTACTTC
TRBV7-2	NA	few	TRBJ2-1	CASSLVSGEINEQFF	TGTGCCAGCAGCTTAGTTAGCGGAGAAATCAATGAGCAGTTCTTC
TRBV28	NA	few	TRBJ1-2	CASSLSGVGYGYTF	TGTGCCAGCAGTTTAAGCGGGGTGGGCTATGGCTACACCTTC
TRBV2	NA	NA	TRBJ2-3	CASSYRVHTDTQYF	TGTGCCAGCAGTTACAGGGTCCACACAGATACGCAGTATTTT
TRBV30	TRBD2	few	TRBJ2-1	CAWSVHSSREGQFF	TGTGCCTGGAGTGTACACTCATCGCGGGAGGGCCAGTTCTTC
TRBV2	NA	NA	TRBJ1-2	CASSESSRDYGYTF	TGTGCCAGCAGTGAATCGTCCCGTGACTATGGCTACACCTTC
TRBV6-5	NA	NA	TRBJ2-1	CASSYYAGSYNEQFF	TGTGCCAGCAGTTACTATGCGGGATCCTACAATGAGCAGTTCTTC
TRBV5-1	NA	NA	TRBJ1-1	CASSLLGALNTEAFF	TGCGCCAGCAGCTTGTTGGGGGCTTTGAACACTGAAGCTTTCTTT
TRBV2	NA	NA	TRBJ2-6	CASSVIPGANVLTF	TGTGCCAGCAGTGTTATCCCTGGGGCCAACGTCCTGACTTTC
TRBV6-1	NA	NA	TRBJ1-4	CASNLAGGANEKLFF	TGTGCCAGCAATCTAGCGGGGGGAGCGAATGAAAAACTGTTTTTT